This paragraph covers one TCR beta chain sequence. The antigen remains unidentified. Method: immunoSEQ multiplex PCR; TCRdb's copy keeps in-frame clones and lacks some. The data show a few hundred thousand clones, about nine tenths seen once. This specimen comes from a study of Ad26.COV2.S vaccination and SARS-CoV-2 variants. Trimming took 3 bases from V and 3 from J; bases not matched to a gene: 3. This CDR3 contains 14 residues. CDR1 is SGHTA and CDR2 is FQGNSA in the germline V gene. Documented treatment: around 19 received Ad26.COV2.S at low or high dose, single or two shots; 5 received placebo; per-sample allocation not given. Samples analyzed were those drawn on day 63 after the first vaccine or placebo injection. Notes on the study in general: For non-spike TCRs, breadth in vaccine recipients resembled that in placebo recipients.

Source: peripheral blood, taken in a trial of Ad26.COV2.S vaccine versus placebo. The chain combines TRBV7-2 with TRBJ2-7, with 9 positions matching TRBD1. The source is a person between 18 and 65 years old who received the Ad26.COV2.S COVID-19 vaccine or a placebo. The CDR3 DNA reads TGTGCCAGCAGCTTGGACAGGGGTAGCTACGAGCAGTACTTC. Translation: CASSLDRGSYEQYF.